Listed below are T cell receptor beta chains from one sample, sequenced in a study of cytomegalovirus exposure and HLA in healthy donors. Generated by immunoSEQ multiplex PCR, the TCRdb table keeps only in-frame clones and is missing some. The table has some 120,000 clones, 65% to 90% seen once. Source material: PBMCs. Receptors were obtained from a woman aged 30 to 39 in good health and CMV-seronegative. Both conserved end residues are part of each CDR3. D genes are given only for firm matches. Rows give clone size only sometimes, using once, few, many, or a class for an expanded clone.

>TRBV2|TRBJ1-2|-|-
TGTGCCACTCTCCCGGGAACTAACTATGGCTACACCTTC
CATLPGTNYGYTF
>TRBV7-2|TRBJ2-7|-|-
TGTGCCAGCAGCTCCCTCTACGAGCAGTACTTC
CASSSLYEQYF
>TRBV7-2|TRBJ1-1|-|-
TGTGCCAGCAGCTTAGTCTCCGGGGGGCAGTACACTGAAGCTTTCTTT
CASSLVSGGQYTEAFF
>TRBV7-2|TRBJ1-1|TRBD1|-
TGTGCCAGCAATCGAGGACAGGGTCTGACCGGCACTGAAGCTTTCTTT
CASNRGQGLTGTEAFF
>TRBV27|TRBJ1-5|-|-
TGTGCCAGCAGTTTACGTTACGGGGGGACCTCGAATCAGCCCCAGCATTTT
CASSLRYGGTSNQPQHF
>TRBV18|TRBJ1-1|TRBD1|-
TGTGCCAGCTCGCCGGGACAGATTAACACTGAAGCTTTCTTT
CASSPGQINTEAFF
>TRBV13|TRBJ2-7|TRBD1|-
TGTGCCAGCAGCACTAGGGACAGAAACTACGAGCAGTACTTC
CASSTRDRNYEQYF
>TRBV7-9|TRBJ2-7|TRBD1|-
TGTGCCAGCAGCGAGGACAGGACCTACGAGCAGTACTTC
CASSEDRTYEQYF
>TRBV6-5|TRBJ1-4|-|-
TGTGCCAGCAGTTACACCGGGAGCCGGAGTGAAAAACTGTTTTTT
CASSYTGSRSEKLFF
>TRBV15|TRBJ2-3|TRBD2|-
TGTGCCACCAGCAGTAGGACTAGCGGGGGCACAGATACGCAGTATTTT
CATSSRTSGGTDTQYF
>TRBV10-1|TRBJ2-4|-|-
TGCGCCAGCAGTGAGTTTTCAGGGATTTCCAAAAACATTCAGTACTTC
CASSEFSGISKNIQYF
>TRBV10-2|TRBJ1-1|TRBD1|-
TGCGCCAGCAGTGGGCAGGGGGCGCGGACTGAAGCTTTCTTT
CASSGQGARTEAFF
>TRBV28|TRBJ2-2|TRBD1|-
TGTGCCAGCAGTTTAAGGGACAGGGGTAGGGCCGGGGAGCTGTTTTTT
CASSLRDRGRAGELFF
>TRBV27|TRBJ2-7|-|-
TGTGCCAGCAGTTTAGGCGGGGACTACGAGCAGTACTTC
CASSLGGDYEQYF
>TRBV5-4|TRBJ2-7|-|-
TGTGCCAGCAGCTTGGAGGGCCAGGGGGAGCAGTACTTC
CASSLEGQGEQYF
>TRBV5-1|TRBJ2-5|-|-
TGCGCCAGCAGCTTTTCTTCGCAAGAGACCCAGTACTTC
CASSFSSQETQYF
>TRBV6-1|TRBJ2-7|-|-
TGTGCCAGCAGGGGGCCGGACAGCTACGAGCAGTACTTC
CASRGPDSYEQYF
>TRBV19|TRBJ2-1|TRBD2|-
TGTGCCAGTAGTGAACTAGCGACGAATGAGCAGTTCTTC
CASSELATNEQFF
>TRBV7-6|TRBJ2-7|-|-
TGTGCCAGCAGCCCCGGCGGCGAGCAGTACTTC
CASSPGGEQYF
>TRBV10-3|TRBJ2-7|TRBD1|once
TGTGCCATCAGTGAAGGGGACAGCAGCTCCTACGAGCAGTACTTC
CAISEGDSSSYEQYF
>TRBV27|TRBJ1-2|-|-
TGTGCCAGCAGTTTATCGATTTCAGGGGGCTACACCTTC
CASSLSISGGYTF
>TRBV7-9|TRBJ1-1|TRBD1|-
TGTGCCAGCAACATCAAAGGGGGGACAGGGAGCTTGAACACTGAAGCTTTCTTT
CASNIKGGTGSLNTEAFF
>TRBV27|TRBJ2-3|-|-
TGTGCCAGCAGACAGGGTTATGGCACAGATACGCAGTATTTT
CASRQGYGTDTQYF
>TRBV27|TRBJ1-3|-|-
TGTGCCAGCAGTACGGGATCGTCTGGAAACACCATATATTTT
CASSTGSSGNTIYF
>TRBV5-4|TRBJ2-1|-|once
TGTGCCAGCAGCCAACAGGGATGGGAGTTCTTC
CASSQQGWEFF
>TRBV10-3|TRBJ2-7|TRBD1|-
TGTGCCATCAGTGAACGGACAGGGGGCAGATACGAGCAGTACTTC
CAISERTGGRYEQYF
>TRBV12-5|TRBJ2-7|-|once
TGTGCTAGTGGTTTGGGGTTCGGGAACGAGCAGTACTTC
CASGLGFGNEQYF
>TRBV5-1|TRBJ2-2|TRBD2|-
TGCGCCAGCAGCTTGGAATCTAGCGGGGTAGGGGAGCTGTTTTTT
CASSLESSGVGELFF
>TRBV5-1|TRBJ2-7|TRBD2|-
TGCGCCAGCAGCTTGACCGGGAGGTACTCCTACGAGCAGTACTTC
CASSLTGRYSYEQYF
>TRBV11-2|TRBJ1-5|TRBD1|-
TGTGCCAGCAGCTGGACAGGGGATAGCAATCAGCCCCAGCATTTT
CASSWTGDSNQPQHF
>TRBV7-2|TRBJ2-1|TRBD2|-
TGTGCCAGCAGCCCAGGACTAGCCCGACGTGAGCAGTTCTTC
CASSPGLARREQFF
>TRBV15|TRBJ2-5|TRBD2|-
TGTGCCACCAGCCGGGTGACTAGCGGGTTGTTACGGGAGACCCAGTACTTC
CATSRVTSGLLRETQYF
>TRBV29-1|TRBJ2-1|-|-
TGCAGCGTTGAACGGAGGGACAATGAGCAGTTCTTC
CSVERRDNEQFF
>TRBV25-1|TRBJ2-5|TRBD1|-
TGTGCCAGCAGTGAACAGACAGGGGGCTGGGAGACCCAGTACTTC
CASSEQTGGWETQYF
>TRBV19|TRBJ2-3|-|-
TGTGCCAGTAGTTTTGCGAGAGCATCAACAGATACGCAGTATTTT
CASSFARASTDTQYF
>TRBV25-1|TRBJ1-6|-|-
TGTGCCAGCAGTGAGTCTAGGAGTAATTCACCCCTCCACTTT
CASSESRSNSPLHF
>TRBV29-1|TRBJ2-2|-|-
TGCAGCGGCACTACAGGGCGAACCGGGGAGCTGTTTTTT
CSGTTGRTGELFF
>TRBV18|TRBJ2-3|TRBD2|-
TGTGCCAGCTCTTCGAATTTTGGGACTAGCGGGAGAGCTGCTCTGAGCACAGATACGCAGTATTTT
CASSSNFGTSGRAALSTDTQYF
>TRBV10-1|TRBJ2-3|TRBD2|-
TGCGCCAGCAGTGGAGCCATGAAATTTAGCGGGAGTGGAAGCACAGATACGCAGTATTTT
CASSGAMKFSGSGSTDTQYF
>TRBV10-3|TRBJ2-1|TRBD1|-
TGTGCCATCAGTGAGGAAATCGGAAGGGGGCTTTACAATGAGCAGTTCTTC
CAISEEIGRGLYNEQFF
>TRBV10-3|TRBJ2-2|-|-
TGTGCCATCAGTGAGCGGGGGGCTCCGGTCGGGGAGCTGTTTTTT
CAISERGAPVGELFF
>TRBV20-1|TRBJ2-3|-|-
TGCAGCCCAGGTGGCACAGGTACGCAGTATTTT
CSPGGTGTQYF
>TRBV19|TRBJ2-7|TRBD2|-
TGTGCCAGTAGTATAGCGGGAGGGCCGTACGAGCAGTACTTC
CASSIAGGPYEQYF
>TRBV5-4|TRBJ1-1|-|-
TGTGCCAGCAGCCGGGTAGGGAACACTGAAGCTTTCTTT
CASSRVGNTEAFF
>TRBV7-3|TRBJ2-1|-|-
TGTGCCAGCAGCGGGGGGGCGGAGAGCTACAATGAGCAGTTCTTC
CASSGGAESYNEQFF
>TRBV7-9|TRBJ2-1|TRBD2|-
TGTGCCAGCAGCATGGGGCGGGAGTGGGATGAGCAGTTCTTC
CASSMGREWDEQFF
>TRBV7-7|TRBJ2-5|TRBD2|-
TGTGCCAGCAGCTTAGCGGGGGGGCAAGAGACCCAGTACTTC
CASSLAGGQETQYF
>TRBV4-1|TRBJ2-6|-|-
TGCGCCAGCAGCCAGGGGAGAGCCAACGTCCTGACTTTC
CASSQGRANVLTF
>TRBV6-6|TRBJ2-7|-|few
TGTGCCAGCAGTTACGGCAGGGCAATGTCCTACGAGCAGTACTTC
CASSYGRAMSYEQYF
>TRBV7-2|TRBJ2-5|-|-
TGTGCCAGCAACTGGGGAGCCGGGACCCAGTACTTC
CASNWGAGTQYF
>TRBV30|TRBJ2-1|TRBD2|-
TGTGCCTGGAGTCCTAAAGGACTAGCGGGTTACAATGAGCAGTTCTTC
CAWSPKGLAGYNEQFF
>TRBV15|TRBJ2-5|-|-
TGTGCCACCAGCAGAAGCCCTGCGGAGACCCAGTACTTC
CATSRSPAETQYF
>TRBV7-9|TRBJ2-1|-|-
TGTGCCAGCAGCCCGCCGACGGGAAGCTCCTACAATGAGCAGTTCTTC
CASSPPTGSSYNEQFF
>TRBV15|TRBJ1-1|-|-
TGTGCCACCAGCAGGGAGGGCACTGAAGCTTTCTTT
CATSREGTEAFF
>TRBV28|TRBJ1-5|-|few
TGTGCCAGCTCCTGGCAGGGGAATCAGCCCCAGCATTTT
CASSWQGNQPQHF
>TRBV19|TRBJ2-7|-|-
TGTGCCAGTACCTCCACCGACAAAAGGTACGAGCAGTACTTC
CASTSTDKRYEQYF
>TRBV5-4|TRBJ2-1|TRBD2|-
TGTGCCAGCAGCTTGGCCTTAGCGGGTTGGGGCAATGAGCAGTTCTTC
CASSLALAGWGNEQFF